The clone carrying this TCR beta chain has only one observation. The antigen remains undetermined. The ends were cut back, 1 base at V and 7 bases at J, with 8 bases in the middle. CDR3 length: 14 residues. Germline CDR1 and CDR2: LGHDT and YNNKEL (reference sequence). These data are taken from a study of T cell repertoires in cytomegalovirus infection. Study background: Shared public TCR beta signatures pointed to both CMV infection and a matching HLA type.

A single record per CDR3 protein comes from TCRdb applying MiXCR to the reads. Among under 450,000 distinct CDR3 sequences listed, about a third were seen once. The sequencing used cultured PBMCs, collected from culture after CMV antigen stimulation. V gene TRBV3-1 combines with J gene TRBJ1-6; D remains ambiguous. The origin of this receptor is a human donor in good health (CMV status not recorded). Some clones in this sample may be carry-over from other donors' samples. The CDR3 region is CASSQVAGNSPLHF. CDR3 DNA: TGTGCCAGCAGCCAAGTCGCGGGAAATTCACCCCTCCACTTT.